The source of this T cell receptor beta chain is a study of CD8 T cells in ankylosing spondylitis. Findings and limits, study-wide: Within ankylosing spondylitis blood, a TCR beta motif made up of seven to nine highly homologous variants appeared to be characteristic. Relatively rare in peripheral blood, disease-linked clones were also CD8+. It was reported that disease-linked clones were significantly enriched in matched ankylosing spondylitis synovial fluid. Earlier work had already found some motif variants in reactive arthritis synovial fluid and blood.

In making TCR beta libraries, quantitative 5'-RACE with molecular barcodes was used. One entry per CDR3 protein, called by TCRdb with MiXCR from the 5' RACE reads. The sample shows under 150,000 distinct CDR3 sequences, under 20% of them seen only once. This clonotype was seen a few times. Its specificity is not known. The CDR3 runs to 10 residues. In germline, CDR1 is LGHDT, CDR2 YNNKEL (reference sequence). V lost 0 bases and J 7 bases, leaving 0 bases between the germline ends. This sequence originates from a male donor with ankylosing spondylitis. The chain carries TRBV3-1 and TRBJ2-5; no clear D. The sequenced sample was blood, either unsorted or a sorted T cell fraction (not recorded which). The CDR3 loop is CASSQETQYF. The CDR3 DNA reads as TGTGCCAGCAGCCAAGAGACCCAGTACTTC.